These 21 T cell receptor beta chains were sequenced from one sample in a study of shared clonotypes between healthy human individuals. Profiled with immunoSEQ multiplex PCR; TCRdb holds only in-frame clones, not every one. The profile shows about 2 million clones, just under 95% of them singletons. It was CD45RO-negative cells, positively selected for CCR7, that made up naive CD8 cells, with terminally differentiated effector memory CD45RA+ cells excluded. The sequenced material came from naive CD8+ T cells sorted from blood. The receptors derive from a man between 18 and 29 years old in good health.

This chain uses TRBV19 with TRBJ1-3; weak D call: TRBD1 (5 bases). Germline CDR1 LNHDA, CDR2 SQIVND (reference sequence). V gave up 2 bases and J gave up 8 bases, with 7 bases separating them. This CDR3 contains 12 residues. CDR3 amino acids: CASSIMGDTIYF. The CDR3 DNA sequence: TGTGCCAGTAGTATAATGGGGGACACCATATATTTT.

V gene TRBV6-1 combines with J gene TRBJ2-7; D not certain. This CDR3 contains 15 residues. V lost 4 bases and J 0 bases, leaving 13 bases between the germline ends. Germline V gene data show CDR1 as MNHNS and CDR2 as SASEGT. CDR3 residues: CASSAGVLRSYEQYF. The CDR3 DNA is TGTGCCAGCAGTGCTGGGGTCCTGCGCTCCTACGAGCAGTACTTC.

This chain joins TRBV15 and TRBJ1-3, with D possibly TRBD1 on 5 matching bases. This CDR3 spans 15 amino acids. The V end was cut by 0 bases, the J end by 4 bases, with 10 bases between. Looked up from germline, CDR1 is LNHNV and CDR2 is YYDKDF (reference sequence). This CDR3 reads CATSREGEWGNTIYF. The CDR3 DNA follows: TGTGCCACCAGCAGAGAAGGGGAATGGGGAAACACCATATATTTT. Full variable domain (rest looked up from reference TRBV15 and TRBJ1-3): DAMVIQNPRYQVTQFGKPVTLSCSQTLNHNVMYWYQQKSSQAPKLLFHYYDKDFNNEADTPDNFQSRRPNTSFCFLDIRSPGLGDTAMYLCATSREGEWGNTIYFGEGSWLTVV.

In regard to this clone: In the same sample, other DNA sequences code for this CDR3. The CDR3 loop reads CASSPAGSYEQYF. As DNA, the CDR3 is TGTGCCAGCAGCCCCGCAGGGTCCTACGAGCAGTACTTC. This rearrangement joins TRBV6-1 to TRBJ2-7; weak D call: TRBD1 (5 bases). The ends were cut back, 6 bases at V and 1 base at J, with 10 bases in the middle. CDR1 is MNHNS and CDR2 is SASEGT in the germline V gene. The CDR3 is made up of 13 amino acids.

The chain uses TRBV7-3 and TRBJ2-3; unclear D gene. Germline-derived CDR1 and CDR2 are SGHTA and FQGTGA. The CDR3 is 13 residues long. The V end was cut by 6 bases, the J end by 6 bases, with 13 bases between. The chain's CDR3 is CASSSGLFDTQYF. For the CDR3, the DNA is TGTGCCAGCAGTTCCGGGCTCTTCGATACGCAGTATTTT.

CDR3 protein: CASSLGEVGGSPLHF. The CDR3 DNA reads TGCGCCAGCAGCCTCGGGGAGGTGGGGGGTTCACCCCTCCACTTT. This rearrangement joins TRBV4-1 to TRBJ1-6; possible D gene TRBD1, 5 bases. The CDR3 totals 15 residues. The germline V and J ends were trimmed by 4 bases and 9 bases, with 16 bases remaining between them. Germline V gene lookup returns CDR1 MGHRA and CDR2 YSYEKL.

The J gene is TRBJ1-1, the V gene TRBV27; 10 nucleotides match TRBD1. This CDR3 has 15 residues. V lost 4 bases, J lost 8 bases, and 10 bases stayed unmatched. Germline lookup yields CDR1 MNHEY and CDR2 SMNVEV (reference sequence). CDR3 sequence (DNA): TGTGCCAGCAGTTCGGGACAGGGGTGGGCAGGGGAAGCTTTCTTT. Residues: CASSSGQGWAGEAFF.

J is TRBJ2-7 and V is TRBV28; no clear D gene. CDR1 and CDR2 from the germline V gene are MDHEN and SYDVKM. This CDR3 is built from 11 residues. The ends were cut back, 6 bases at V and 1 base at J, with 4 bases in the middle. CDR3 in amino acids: CASRESYEQYF. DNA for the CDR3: TGTGCCAGCAGGGAATCCTACGAGCAGTACTTC.

CDR3 DNA sequence: TGCGCCAGCAGCCAAGAAACGACTATCATAACAGATACGCAGTATTTT. It encodes CASSQETTIITDTQYF. The chain combines TRBV4-1 with TRBJ2-3; D is perhaps TRBD2 (5 bases). Germline-derived CDR1 and CDR2 are MGHRA and YSYEKL. V was clipped by 0 bases and J by 3 bases, with 13 bases between them. This CDR3 is 16 amino acids long.

CDR3 DNA: TGCGCCAGCAGCACGGTCCTGGGAACCTACGAGCAGTACTTC. As protein: CASSTVLGTYEQYF. The chain employs TRBV4-1 and TRBJ2-7, with D unresolved. Germline lookup yields CDR1 MGHRA and CDR2 YSYEKL. V was trimmed by 5 bases and J by 2 bases, leaving 13 bases between them. The CDR3 is 14 amino acids.

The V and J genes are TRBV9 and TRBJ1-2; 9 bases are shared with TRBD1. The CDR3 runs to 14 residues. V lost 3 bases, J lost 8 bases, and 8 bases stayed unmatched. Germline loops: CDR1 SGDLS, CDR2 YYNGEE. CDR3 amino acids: CASSAGTGLQGYTF. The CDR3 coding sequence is TGTGCCAGCAGCGCTGGGACAGGGTTGCAGGGCTACACCTTC.

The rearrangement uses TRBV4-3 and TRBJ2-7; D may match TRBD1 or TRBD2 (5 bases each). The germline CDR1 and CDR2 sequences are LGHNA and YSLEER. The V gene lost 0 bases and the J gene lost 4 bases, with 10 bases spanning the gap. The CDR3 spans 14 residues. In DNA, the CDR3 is TGCGCCAGCAGCCAAGATTGGGGACCATACGAGCAGTACTTC. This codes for CASSQDWGPYEQYF.

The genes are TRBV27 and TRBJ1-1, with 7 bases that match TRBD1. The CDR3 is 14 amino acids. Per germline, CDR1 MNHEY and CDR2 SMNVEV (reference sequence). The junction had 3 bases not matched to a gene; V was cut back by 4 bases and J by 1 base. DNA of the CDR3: TGTGCCAGCAGTTCGGGACAGAGGAACACTGAAGCTTTCTTT. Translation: CASSSGQRNTEAFF.

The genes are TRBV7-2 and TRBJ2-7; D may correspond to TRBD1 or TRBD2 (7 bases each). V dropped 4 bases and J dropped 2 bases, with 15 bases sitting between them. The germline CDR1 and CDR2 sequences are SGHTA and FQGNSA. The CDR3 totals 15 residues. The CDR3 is CASSWVAGGAYEQYF. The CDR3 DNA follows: TGTGCCAGCAGCTGGGTGGCAGGGGGGGCCTACGAGCAGTACTTC.

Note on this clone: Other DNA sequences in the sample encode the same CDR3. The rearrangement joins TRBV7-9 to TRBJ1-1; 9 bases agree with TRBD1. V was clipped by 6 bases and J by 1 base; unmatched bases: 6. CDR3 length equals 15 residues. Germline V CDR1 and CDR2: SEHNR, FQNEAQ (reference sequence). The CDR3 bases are TGTGCCAGCAGTAGATGGACAGGGGAGAACACTGAAGCTTTCTTT. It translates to CASSRWTGENTEAFF.

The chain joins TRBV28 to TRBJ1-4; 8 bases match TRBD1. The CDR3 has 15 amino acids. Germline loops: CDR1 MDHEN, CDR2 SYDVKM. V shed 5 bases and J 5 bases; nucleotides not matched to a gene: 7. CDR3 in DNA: TGTGCCAGCAGTGATCGGACAGGGAGAAATGAAAAACTGTTTTTT. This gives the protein CASSDRTGRNEKLFF.

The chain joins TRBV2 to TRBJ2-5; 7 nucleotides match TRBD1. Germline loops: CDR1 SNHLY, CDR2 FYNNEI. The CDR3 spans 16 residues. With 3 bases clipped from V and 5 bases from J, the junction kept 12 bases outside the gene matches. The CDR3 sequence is CASSERGREIGETQYF. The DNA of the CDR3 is TGTGCCAGCAGTGAGAGGGGGCGAGAGATCGGGGAGACCCAGTACTTC.

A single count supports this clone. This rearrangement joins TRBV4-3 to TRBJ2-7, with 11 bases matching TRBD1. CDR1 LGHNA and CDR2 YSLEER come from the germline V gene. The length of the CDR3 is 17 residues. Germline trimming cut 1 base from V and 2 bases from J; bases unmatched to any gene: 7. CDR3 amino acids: CASSQGGGGQGAYEQYF. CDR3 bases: TGCGCCAGCAGCCAAGGAGGAGGGGGACAGGGGGCCTACGAGCAGTACTTC.

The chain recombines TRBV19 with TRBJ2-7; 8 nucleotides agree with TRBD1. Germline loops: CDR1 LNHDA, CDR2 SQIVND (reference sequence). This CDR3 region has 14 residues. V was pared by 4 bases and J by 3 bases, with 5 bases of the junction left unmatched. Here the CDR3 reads CASSTRQGRYEQYF. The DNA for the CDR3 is TGTGCCAGTAGTACCAGACAGGGGCGCTACGAGCAGTACTTC. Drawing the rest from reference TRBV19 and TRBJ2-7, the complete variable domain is DGGITQSPKYLFRKEGQNVTLSCEQNLNHDAMYWYRQDPGQGLRLIYYSQIVNDFQKGDIAEGYSVSREKKESFPLTVTSAQKNPTAFYLCASSTRQGRYEQYFGPGTRLTVT.

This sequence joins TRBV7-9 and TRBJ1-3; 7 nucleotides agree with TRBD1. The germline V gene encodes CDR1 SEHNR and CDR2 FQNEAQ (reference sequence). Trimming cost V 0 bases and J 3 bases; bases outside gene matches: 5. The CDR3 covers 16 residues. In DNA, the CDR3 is TGTGCCAGCAGCTTAGCCTTCGGGACAGATGGAAACACCATATATTTT. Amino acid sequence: CASSLAFGTDGNTIYF.

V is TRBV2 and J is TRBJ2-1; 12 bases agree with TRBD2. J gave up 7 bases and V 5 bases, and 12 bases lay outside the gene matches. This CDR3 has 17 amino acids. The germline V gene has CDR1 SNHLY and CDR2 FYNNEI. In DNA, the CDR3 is TGTGCCAGCAGTCCACGGCTAGCGGGAGGGCCTTTTAATGAGCAGTTCTTC. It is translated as CASSPRLAGGPFNEQFF.